This T cell receptor (beta chain) was sequenced for a study of cytomegalovirus exposure and HLA in healthy donors. Study outcomes and limitations: Cytomegalovirus-associated status was assigned to about 160 TCR beta chains.

A remark on this clone: No antigen is known for it.

60 Vbeta and 13 Jbeta primers were used in PCR. Repertoires were generated with immunoSEQ multiplex PCR, while TCRdb's copy carries only in-frame clones and drops some. The table records under 300,000 clones, 86% of them present only once. V dropped 2 bases and J dropped 5 bases, with 9 bases sitting between them. Germline CDR1 is MNHEY and CDR2 is SMNVEV (reference sequence). The CDR3 covers 13 residues. The sequence came from a man aged 40-55 years in good health and CMV-seropositive. The sample consisted of PBMCs. The J gene is TRBJ2-5, the V gene TRBV27; D call uncertain. DNA for the CDR3: TGTGCCAGCAGTTTAACCGTCCGGGAGACCCAGTACTTC. This translates into CASSLTVRETQYF.